The 26 T cell receptor beta chains reported below all come from one sample, sequenced in a study of response to subunit inactivated influenza vaccine. Each CDR3 protein gets one entry after TCRdb re-called the RT-PCR reads with MiXCR. The sample lists roughly 700,000 distinct CDR3 sequences, over 11% occurring once. Sequenced here: PBMCs from blood, sampled about 14 days before vaccination. The receptors stem from a middle-aged man who received an inactivated influenza vaccine.

This chain links TRBV5-5 with TRBJ2-5; TRBD1 is a possible D gene (5 bases). Per the germline V gene, CDR1 is SGHKS and CDR2 is YYEKEE (reference sequence). V was pared by 3 bases and J by 5 bases, with 11 bases between. This CDR3 spans 13 amino acids. The CDR3 sequence: CASSWSRVETQYF. CDR3 DNA: TGTGCCAGCAGCTGGTCCAGGGTTGAGACCCAGTACTTC.

The chain recombines TRBV7-2 with TRBJ2-7; 8 nucleotides line up with TRBD2. Germline assignment: CDR1 SGHTA and CDR2 FQGNSA. The CDR3 sequence is 15 residues long. With 2 bases clipped from V and 4 bases from J, the junction kept 7 bases outside the gene matches. CDR3 amino acids: CASSLSLADPYEQYF. The CDR3 DNA sequence: TGTGCCAGCAGCTTATCACTAGCGGACCCTTACGAGCAGTACTTC.

This chain connects TRBV29-1 to TRBJ2-1; D possibly uses TRBD1 or TRBD2 (6 bases each). The V and J ends lost 6 bases and 10 bases respectively, with 25 bases between them. Germline V gene sequence: CDR1 SQVTM, CDR2 ANQGSEA. CDR3 size: 15 residues. CDR3: CSVEGGRGWDKEQFF. Written as DNA, the CDR3 is TGCAGCGTGGAGGGGGGAAGGGGTTGGGATAAGGAGCAGTTCTTC.

V is TRBV7-2 and J is TRBJ2-3, with unresolved D. Trimming pared 5 bases from V and 7 bases from J, leaving 10 bases between. This CDR3 spans 12 amino acids. CDR1 and CDR2 from the germline V gene are SGHTA and FQGNSA. The CDR3 nucleotides read TGTGCCAGCAGCCCAGCCCGAAATACGCAGTATTTT. It encodes CASSPARNTQYF.

This clonotype was observed at least ten times. V is TRBV7-9 and J is TRBJ1-1; D gene uncertain. Trimming pared 1 base from V and 4 bases from J, leaving 7 bases between. The CDR3 has 13 amino acids. Germline V CDR1 and CDR2: SEHNR, FQNEAQ (reference sequence). CDR3 bases: TGTGCCAGCAGCTTAGGAGGTGCCACTGAAGCTTTCTTT. This sequence encodes CASSLGGATEAFF.

This clonotype was counted many times. J is TRBJ2-4 and V is TRBV6-2 or TRBV6-3; perhaps TRBD2 as D (6 bases). The ends were cut back, 0 bases at V and 4 bases at J, with 16 bases in the middle. Looked up from germline, CDR1 is MNHEY and CDR2 is SVGEGT. The CDR3 sequence is 17 residues long. CDR3 nucleotides: TGTGCCAGCAGTTACTCGACGGGGTGGACTACTAAAAACATTCAGTACTTC. Protein product: CASSYSTGWTTKNIQYF.

This rearrangement joins TRBV29-1 to TRBJ2-1; D unresolved. Trimming took 7 bases from V and 3 from J, leaving 4 bases between them. CDR1 is SQVTM and CDR2 is ANQGSEA in the germline V gene. CDR3 length: 10 amino acids. CDR3 in amino acids: CSAGYNEQFF. In DNA form, the CDR3 reads TGCAGCGCCGGCTACAATGAGCAGTTCTTC.

This clonotype was seen more than once but under ten times. The chain employs TRBV4-1 and TRBJ2-1; D remains ambiguous. V was clipped by 0 bases and J by 2 bases, with 14 bases between them. Per germline, CDR1 MGHRA and CDR2 YSYEKL. This CDR3 contains 17 residues. CDR3 bases: TGCGCCAGCAGCCAAGATAGGGTGGTTTTACCCTACAATGAGCAGTTCTTC. Protein product: CASSQDRVVLPYNEQFF.

V and J are TRBV30 and TRBJ2-1; unclear D gene. The germline gives CDR1 GTSNPN, CDR2 SVGIG (reference sequence). This CDR3 spans 13 amino acids. Trimming shortened V by 6 bases and J by 0 bases, and 9 bases separated the two germline ends. CDR3 coding DNA: TGTGCCTGTAGCCCCAGCTCCTACAATGAGCAGTTCTTC. Its translation is CACSPSSYNEQFF.

The table lists this clonotype with a few counts. This sequence joins TRBV5-6 and TRBJ2-1; TRBD2 agrees at 7 bases. The CDR3 has 15 amino acids. V trimming: 4 bases; J trimming: 5 bases; junction bases outside the gene matches: 9. Germline loops: CDR1 SGHDT, CDR2 YYEEEE. The CDR3 DNA follows: TGTGCCAGCAGCCCCCCCTACGGGGGGAACAATGAGCAGTTCTTC. Protein: CASSPPYGGNNEQFF.

This clonotype was counted between two and nine times. The gene calls are TRBV6-1 and TRBJ1-1; no definite D call. The germline CDR1 and CDR2 sequences are MNHNS and SASEGT. V was pared by 6 bases and J by 1 base, with 12 bases between. The CDR3 has 14 residues. CDR3 sequence reads: CASSHGQQNTEAFF. CDR3 coding DNA: TGTGCCAGCAGCCACGGCCAGCAGAACACTGAAGCTTTCTTT.

The chain uses TRBV3-1 and TRBJ2-5; TRBD2 aligns across 7 bases. V lost 1 base, J lost 1 base, and 9 bases stayed unmatched. Germline V gives CDR1 LGHDT, CDR2 YNNKEL (reference sequence). This CDR3 has 17 amino acids. The CDR3 coding sequence is TGTGCCAGCAGCCAAGGGGTGATTGGACTAGTCCAAGAGACCCAGTACTTC. Protein sequence: CASSQGVIGLVQETQYF.

The gene calls are TRBV9 and TRBJ2-2, with D unclear. V was pared by 0 bases and J by 5 bases, with 5 bases between. The CDR3 covers 13 residues. Germline CDR1 reads SGDLS; CDR2 reads YYNGEE. The CDR3 sequence is CASSVGRTGELFF. The CDR3 DNA reads TGTGCCAGCAGCGTAGGGCGTACCGGGGAGCTGTTTTTT. Using reference TRBV9 and TRBJ2-2 for the parts outside the CDR3, the full variable domain is DSGVTQTPKHLITATGQRVTLRCSPRSGDLSVYWYQQSLDQGLQFLIQYYNGEERAKGNILERFSAQQFPDLHSELNLSSLELGDSALYFCASSVGRTGELFFGEGSRLTVL.

This clonotype was seen a handful of times. The chain is built from TRBV11-1 and TRBJ2-3; TRBD1 is a possible D gene (7 bases). CDR3 length equals 16 residues. Looked up from germline, CDR1 is SGHAT and CDR2 is FQDESV (reference sequence). Trimming left V 5 bases short and J 6 bases short, with 21 bases between. Here the CDR3 reads CASSVRTGGRGDTQYF. The CDR3 DNA reads TGTGCCAGCAGCGTCCGGACAGGCGGCCGGGGGGATACGCAGTATTTT.

This chain links TRBV7-8 with TRBJ2-1; the D is unclear. Germline CDR1 SGHVS, CDR2 FQNEAQ. This CDR3 region has 16 residues. Between the trimmed V and J ends, which lost 0 bases and 8 bases, there was a span of 17 bases. CDR3 protein: CASSLARLPGGDEQFF. CDR3 in DNA: TGTGCCAGCAGCTTAGCCAGACTCCCCGGTGGGGATGAGCAGTTCTTC.

This clonotype has a handful of counts. The rearrangement joins TRBV2 to TRBJ1-6, with TRBD1 identical over 8 bases. After removal of 6 bases from V and 8 bases from J, the junction contained 9 bases not matched to a gene. Looked up from germline, CDR1 is SNHLY and CDR2 is FYNNEI. The CDR3 runs 15 residues. The CDR3 DNA sequence: TGTGCCAGCAGGAGGGGACAGGCCACGCATTCACCCCTCCACTTT. Amino acids: CASRRGQATHSPLHF.

The chain employs TRBV11-2 and TRBJ2-7; perhaps TRBD2 as D (7 bases). Germline V gene sequence: CDR1 SGHAT, CDR2 FQNNGV. This CDR3 comprises 15 residues. Deletions cut 3 bases from V and 3 bases from J, with 15 bases between. CDR3: CASSLGGDTLYEQYF. CDR3 DNA: TGTGCCAGCAGCTTGGGGGGGGACACCCTCTACGAGCAGTACTTC.

The CDR3 is CASSYLSGGELFF. The CDR3 bases are TGTGCCAGCAGTTACCTTTCAGGCGGGGAGCTGTTTTTT. The rearrangement joins TRBV6-5 to TRBJ2-2; unclear D gene. The CDR3 is 13 amino acids. Germline values: CDR1 MNHEY, CDR2 SVGAGI. V gave up 2 bases and J gave up 7 bases, with 8 bases separating them.

This clonotype has just a few counts. The rearrangement uses TRBV11-2 and TRBJ2-4, with D perhaps TRBD1 or TRBD2 (5 bases each). V was shortened by 2 bases and J by 8 bases, with 13 bases between the two germline ends. Germline V lookup: CDR1 SGHAT, CDR2 FQNNGV. The CDR3 has 14 residues. The CDR3 DNA reads TGTGCCAGCAGCTTATCAGGGTTCGGGGACATTCAGTACTTC. Amino acids: CASSLSGFGDIQYF.

This clonotype was seen many times. This chain connects TRBV7-9 to TRBJ2-1, with D tentatively TRBD1 or TRBD2 (5 bases each). Between the trimmed V and J ends, which lost 0 bases and 6 bases, there was a span of 18 bases. This CDR3 comprises 17 residues. The germline CDR1 and CDR2 sequences are SEHNR and FQNEAQ (reference sequence). CDR3 sequence (DNA): TGTGCCAGCAGCTTAGCTCGGGACCTAGGCTGGGCCAATGAGCAGTTCTTC. It is translated as CASSLARDLGWANEQFF.

The gene calls are TRBV19 and TRBJ2-2, with 7 bases lining up with TRBD1. The germline V gene encodes CDR1 LNHDA and CDR2 SQIVND (reference sequence). The ends lost 11 bases at V and 1 base at J; junction bases unmatched: 4. The CDR3 extends over 13 amino acids. CDR3 sequence reads: CAGRTGNTGELFF. CDR3 DNA sequence: TGTGCCGGCCGGACAGGGAACACCGGGGAGCTGTTTTTT.

The chain recombines TRBV6-5 with TRBJ2-1; D is unclear. This CDR3 has 16 amino acids. Germline assignment: CDR1 MNHEY and CDR2 SVGAGI. Deletions cut 0 bases from V and 2 bases from J, with 11 bases between. The CDR3 DNA reads TGTGCCAGCAGTTACTCGTCTTCAACTACCTACAATGAGCAGTTCTTC. Residues: CASSYSSSTTYNEQFF.

The chain links TRBV25-1 to TRBJ1-1, with TRBD1 as a possible D gene (5 bases). Per germline, CDR1 MGHDK and CDR2 SYGVNS. Trimming removed 6 bases at V and 2 bases at J, with 13 bases between. This CDR3 has 14 amino acids. DNA for the CDR3: TGTGCCAGCAGAATAGGGGAAATTAACACTGAAGCTTTCTTT. Its translation: CASRIGEINTEAFF.

In its sample, this clonotype was seen a few times. V is TRBV28 and J is TRBJ2-3; 7 nucleotides agree with TRBD2. With 5 bases clipped from V and 2 bases from J, the junction kept 4 bases outside the gene matches. The germline CDR1 and CDR2 sequences are MDHEN and SYDVKM. This CDR3 is built from 14 residues. In DNA form, the CDR3 reads TGTGCCAGCAGTACCCGGGAGGTCACAGATACGCAGTATTTT. Protein sequence: CASSTREVTDTQYF. Full variable domain (missing parts from reference TRBV28 and TRBJ2-3): DVKVTQSSRYLVKRTGEKVFLECVQDMDHENMFWYRQDPGLGLRLIYFSYDVKMKEKGDIPEGYSVSREKKERFSLILESASTNQTSMYLCASSTREVTDTQYFGPGTRLTVL.

This clonotype has only a few counts. The rearrangement uses TRBV11-1 and TRBJ2-2; TRBD1 might be the D (6 bases). Germline V gene sequence: CDR1 SGHAT, CDR2 FQDESV (reference sequence). The V end was cut by 5 bases, the J end by 0 bases, with 19 bases between. This CDR3 has 18 amino acids. The CDR3 loop is CASSRDGFAGANTGELFF. The CDR3 nucleotides are TGTGCCAGCAGCCGTGACGGTTTTGCAGGGGCGAACACCGGGGAGCTGTTTTTT.

This clonotype was observed at least ten times. The chain has TRBV28 and TRBJ2-7; 7 bases align to TRBD1. Germline V CDR1 and CDR2: MDHEN, SYDVKM. V was pared by 1 base and J by 2 bases, with 8 bases of the junction left unmatched. The CDR3 totals 16 residues. The CDR3 nucleotides read TGTGCCAGCAGTTTATTAGGGACAGCTGTGGCCTACGAGCAGTACTTC. Translation gives CASSLLGTAVAYEQYF. Combining the CDR3 with reference TRBV28 and TRBJ2-7 gives the whole variable domain DVKVTQSSRYLVKRTGEKVFLECVQDMDHENMFWYRQDPGLGLRLIYFSYDVKMKEKGDIPEGYSVSREKKERFSLILESASTNQTSMYLCASSLLGTAVAYEQYFGPGTRLTVT.